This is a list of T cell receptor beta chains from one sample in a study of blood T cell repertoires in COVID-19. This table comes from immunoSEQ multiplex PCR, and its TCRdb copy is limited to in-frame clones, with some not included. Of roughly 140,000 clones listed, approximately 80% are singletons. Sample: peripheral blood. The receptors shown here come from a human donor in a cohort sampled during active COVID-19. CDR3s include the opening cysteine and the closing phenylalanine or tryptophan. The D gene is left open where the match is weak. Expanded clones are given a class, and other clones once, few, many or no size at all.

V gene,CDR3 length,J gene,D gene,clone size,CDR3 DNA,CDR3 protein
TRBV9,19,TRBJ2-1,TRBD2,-,TGTGCCAGCAGCGTAGGCAGTCGATATAGCGGGCGCTCCTACAATGAGCAGTTCTTC,CASSVGSRYSGRSYNEQFF
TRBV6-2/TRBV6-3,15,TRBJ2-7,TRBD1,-,TGTGCCAGCAGCCGACCCCGACAGGGAACCTACGAGCAGTACTTC,CASSRPRQGTYEQYF
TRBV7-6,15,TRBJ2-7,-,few,TGTGCCAGCAGCTTAGAGCGTGGGTTTTCCTACGAGCAGTACTTC,CASSLERGFSYEQYF
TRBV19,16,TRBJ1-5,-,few,TGTGCCAGTAGTATCCCGGGGGAGGGCGGCAATCAGCCCCAGCATTTT,CASSIPGEGGNQPQHF
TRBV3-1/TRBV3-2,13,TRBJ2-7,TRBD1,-,TGTGCCAGCAGCGAGGGAGGACAGGGCGAGCAGTACTTC,CASSEGGQGEQYF
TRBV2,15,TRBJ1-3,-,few,TGTGCCAGCAGTGAAAGTGGGGCAGGCGGAAACACCATATATTTT,CASSESGAGGNTIYF
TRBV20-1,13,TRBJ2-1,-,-,TGCAGTGCTAGTACCTACTCCTACAATGAGCAGTTCTTC,CSASTYSYNEQFF
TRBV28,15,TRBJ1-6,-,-,TGTGCCAGCAGTTTATTAGGGGGGGCTAGTTCACCCCTCCACTTT,CASSLLGGASSPLHF
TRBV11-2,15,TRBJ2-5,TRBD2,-,TGTGCCAGCACCTACGGCTGGGGGGGGAGGGGGACCCAGTACTTC,CASTYGWGGRGTQYF
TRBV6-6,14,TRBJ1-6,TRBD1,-,TGTGCCAGCAGTTACGGGACAGGCAATTCACCCCTCCACTTT,CASSYGTGNSPLHF
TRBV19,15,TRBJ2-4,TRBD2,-,TGTGCCAGTAGTCTCGCCGGGACTAGAGGGGACATTCAGTACTTC,CASSLAGTRGDIQYF